The clone carrying this TCR beta chain was detected a few times. Its cognate antigen is unknown. This sample stems from a study of T-cell reconstitution after alpha-beta-depleted transplantation in children. Study-level results: It was surviving recipient T cells and thymic progenitors that gave some patients high TCRbeta diversity at day 60. It was reported that alpha-beta T cells came from several hundred expanded graft clones (about two months after transplant). At one year after transplant, newly produced T cells mostly accounted for T-cell counts and diversity.

V gave up 2 bases and J gave up 0 bases, with 17 bases separating them. The CDR3 sequence is 18 residues long. Germline-derived CDR1 and CDR2 are SGHAT and FQDESV (reference sequence). Preparation of the TCRbeta library involved a method that used unique molecular identifiers. MiXCR, applied by TCRdb to the PCR reads, yields one record per CDR3 protein. In the table there are 140,000 or so distinct CDR3 sequences, around 10% of which are singletons. The V call is TRBV11-1, the J call TRBJ2-1, with D possibly matching TRBD2 (5 bases). This receptor was taken from a female patient aged 2 to 10 who had a stem cell transplant for congenital amegakaryocytic thrombocytopenia, so the T cells may come from the graft donor. The starting material was PBMCs, mostly from graft donor cells, obtained 180 days after TCRalphabeta/CD19-depleted stem cell transplant. The CDR3 coding sequence is TGTGCCAGCAGCTTAAGTGTGTCCACTAGTTCCTCCTACAATGAGCAGTTCTTC. This encodes CASSLSVSTSSSYNEQFF.